This T cell receptor (beta chain) was obtained from a study of blood T cell repertoires in COVID-19. The CDR3 is 18 amino acids. The trim removed 1 base at V and 4 bases at J, leaving 7 bases unmatched. Per germline, CDR1 MGHRA and CDR2 YSYEKL. Authors' methods: Scientists estimated how many nucleated cells there were by amplifying reference gene primers. Produced via immunoSEQ multiplex PCR; TCRdb's table is partial and in-frame only. The DNA gave D and trimming, while V, J and clone size come from that table. The repertoire holds about 98,000 clones, with 70% to 90% as singletons. The specimen was peripheral blood. This chain uses TRBV4-1 with TRBJ2-3, with 14 bases that match TRBD2. The clonotype comes from a man between 65 and 79 years old with acute or convalescent COVID-19. The CDR3 protein is CASSQVSLTSGGADTQYF. CDR3 nucleotides: TGCGCCAGCAGCCAAGTCTCCCTGACTAGCGGGGGGGCAGATACGCAGTATTTT.